This is a list of T cell receptor beta chains from one sample in a study of cytomegalovirus exposure and HLA in healthy donors. TCRdb's table, derived via immunoSEQ multiplex PCR, lists solely in-frame clones and lacks some. The data show approximately 230,000 clones, over 75% seen once. Source material: PBMCs. The receptors come from a man aged 18 to 29 in good health and CMV-seropositive. Each CDR3 is given with its conserved first and last residue. The order of the fields is J gene, D gene, clone size, CDR3 length, V gene, CDR3 protein, CDR3 DNA. D genes are given only for firm matches. Where a row states a size, it is once, few, many or the class of an expanded clone; other rows omit it.

J: TRBJ2-7
D: TRBD2
size: once
length: 12
V: TRBV5-1
CDR3: CASSLAGGEQYF
DNA: TGCGCCAGCAGCTTGGCGGGGGGCGAGCAGTACTTC

J: TRBJ2-3
D: TRBD2
size: once
length: 15
V: TRBV27
CDR3: CASSFERGHTDTQYF
DNA: TGTGCCAGCAGTTTTGAGCGGGGCCACACAGATACGCAGTATTTT

J: TRBJ2-4
D: .
size: .
length: 15
V: TRBV7-9
CDR3: CASSSPTGAKNIQYF
DNA: TGTGCCAGCAGCTCCCCCACAGGGGCCAAAAACATTCAGTACTTC

J: TRBJ2-5
D: .
size: .
length: 13
V: TRBV7-2
CDR3: CASSPGNQETQYF
DNA: TGTGCCAGCAGCCCCGGAAATCAAGAGACCCAGTACTTC

J: TRBJ2-3
D: .
size: .
length: 15
V: TRBV5-1
CDR3: CASSFGQKNTDTQYF
DNA: TGCGCCAGCAGCTTCGGACAGAAAAACACAGATACGCAGTATTTT

J: TRBJ1-2
D: TRBD1
size: once
length: 14
V: TRBV27
CDR3: CASSDGQGAYGYTF
DNA: TGTGCCAGCAGTGACGGACAGGGCGCCTATGGCTACACCTTC

J: TRBJ2-7
D: .
size: .
length: 15
V: TRBV27
CDR3: CASSLGRAGAYEQYF
DNA: TGTGCCAGCAGTTTAGGGCGTGCAGGGGCCTACGAGCAGTACTTC

J: TRBJ1-4
D: TRBD1
size: .
length: 14
V: TRBV6-4
CDR3: CASSMGQGNEKLFF
DNA: TGTGCCAGCAGTATGGGACAGGGCAATGAAAAACTGTTTTTT

J: TRBJ2-7
D: TRBD1
size: .
length: 14
V: TRBV5-1
CDR3: CASSSTPGQGQQYF
DNA: TGCGCCAGCAGCTCAACCCCGGGACAGGGGCAGCAGTACTTC

J: TRBJ2-1
D: .
size: once
length: 15
V: TRBV5-1
CDR3: CASSLVALTYNEQFF
DNA: TGCGCCAGCAGCTTGGTGGCGCTAACCTACAATGAGCAGTTCTTC

J: TRBJ1-1
D: .
size: .
length: 15
V: TRBV4-1
CDR3: CASSQGGRRSLKEIF
DNA: TGCGCCAGCAGCCAGGGGGGACGCCGCTCGTTGAAGGAGATCTTT

J: TRBJ1-2
D: .
size: once
length: 16
V: TRBV6-1
CDR3: CASSEAGIQGNYGYTF
DNA: TGTGCCAGCAGTGAAGCCGGGATACAGGGTAACTATGGCTACACCTTC

J: TRBJ2-2
D: .
size: .
length: 14
V: TRBV2
CDR3: CASSEFRGTGELFF
DNA: TGTGCCAGCAGTGAATTTCGGGGTACCGGGGAGCTGTTTTTT

J: TRBJ1-3
D: TRBD1
size: .
length: 16
V: TRBV5-4
CDR3: CASSLGSGGAGNTIYF
DNA: TGTGCCAGCAGCTTGGGTTCAGGGGGCGCGGGAAACACCATATATTTT

J: TRBJ1-2
D: TRBD1
size: .
length: 17
V: TRBV5-6
CDR3: CASSLTGGETLDYGYTF
DNA: TGTGCCAGCAGCTTGACAGGGGGCGAGACTTTGGACTATGGCTACACCTTC

J: TRBJ1-1
D: .
size: few
length: 12
V: TRBV2
CDR3: CASRTDSIEAFF
DNA: TGTGCCAGCAGGACAGACAGCATTGAAGCTTTCTTT

J: TRBJ2-5
D: .
size: .
length: 13
V: TRBV7-2
CDR3: CASSFSGQETQYF
DNA: TGTGCCAGCAGCTTTAGCGGCCAAGAGACCCAGTACTTC

J: TRBJ1-3
D: TRBD1
size: .
length: 15
V: TRBV5-4
CDR3: CASSLAETGRNTIYF
DNA: TGTGCCAGCAGCTTGGCCGAGACAGGGAGAAACACCATATATTTT

J: TRBJ2-3
D: .
size: .
length: 14
V: TRBV30
CDR3: CAWSVGGSTDTQYF
DNA: TGTGCCTGGAGTGTAGGCGGGAGCACAGATACGCAGTATTTT

J: TRBJ2-1
D: TRBD1
size: .
length: 13
V: TRBV18
CDR3: CASRDRVRNEQFF
DNA: TGTGCCAGCCGGGACAGGGTGAGGAATGAGCAGTTCTTC

J: TRBJ2-1
D: TRBD2
size: .
length: 16
V: TRBV4-2
CDR3: CASSQVGTSGYNEQFF
DNA: TGTGCCAGCAGCCAAGTGGGTACTAGCGGCTACAATGAGCAGTTCTTC

J: TRBJ2-6
D: .
size: .
length: 19
V: TRBV19
CDR3: CASSIDTRPPRSGANVLTF
DNA: TGTGCCAGTAGTATAGATACTAGGCCCCCGAGGTCTGGGGCCAACGTCCTGACTTTC

J: TRBJ2-7
D: TRBD1
size: .
length: 14
V: TRBV13
CDR3: CASSTRQGKNEQYF
DNA: TGTGCCAGCAGCACTCGACAGGGGAAGAACGAGCAGTACTTC

J: TRBJ2-1
D: .
size: .
length: 12
V: TRBV4-1
CDR3: CASSPMGNEQFF
DNA: TGCGCCAGCAGCCCGATGGGCAATGAGCAGTTCTTC

J: TRBJ1-3
D: .
size: .
length: 12
V: TRBV7-9
CDR3: CASTLPGDTIYF
DNA: TGTGCCAGCACCTTGCCGGGGGACACCATATATTTT

J: TRBJ1-3
D: .
size: .
length: 14
V: TRBV2
CDR3: CASGKGYSGNTIYF
DNA: TGTGCCAGCGGGAAGGGCTACTCTGGAAACACCATATATTTT

J: TRBJ2-2
D: TRBD2
size: .
length: 19
V: TRBV5-1
CDR3: CASSFVRSGVSGSTGELFF
DNA: TGCGCCAGCAGCTTTGTCAGGTCCGGAGTTAGCGGGAGCACCGGGGAGCTGTTTTTT

J: TRBJ2-3
D: .
size: .
length: 16
V: TRBV4-3
CDR3: CASSQDGAGGTDTQYF
DNA: TGCGCCAGCAGCCAAGATGGGGCAGGGGGCACAGATACGCAGTATTTT

J: TRBJ1-1
D: TRBD1
size: .
length: 14
V: TRBV28
CDR3: CASSPGTERRGSFF
DNA: TGTGCCAGCAGTCCCGGGACAGAGAGGCGAGGGTCTTTCTTT

J: TRBJ1-4
D: TRBD1
size: .
length: 15
V: TRBV27
CDR3: CASSGIDRVGEKLFF
DNA: TGTGCCAGCAGTGGGATCGACAGGGTCGGCGAAAAACTGTTTTTT

J: TRBJ2-2
D: .
size: .
length: 14
V: TRBV5-1
CDR3: CASSLELGTGELFF
DNA: TGCGCCAGCAGCTTAGAACTGGGCACCGGGGAGCTGTTTTTT

J: TRBJ1-1
D: .
size: few
length: 14
V: TRBV6-1
CDR3: CASSPQADGAEAFF
DNA: TGTGCCAGCAGTCCCCAAGCGGATGGCGCTGAAGCTTTCTTT

J: TRBJ1-1
D: .
size: .
length: 14
V: TRBV10-3
CDR3: CAISGNRANTEAFF
DNA: TGTGCCATCAGTGGAAACCGGGCCAACACTGAAGCTTTCTTT

J: TRBJ1-2
D: .
size: .
length: 13
V: TRBV2
CDR3: CASSLYRASGYTF
DNA: TGTGCCAGCAGTCTCTACAGGGCGAGTGGCTACACCTTC

J: TRBJ2-1
D: TRBD2
size: .
length: 16
V: TRBV6-5
CDR3: CASSWEVGGGYNEQFF
DNA: TGTGCCAGCAGTTGGGAAGTTGGGGGGGGTTACAATGAGCAGTTCTTC

J: TRBJ2-3
D: TRBD2
size: .
length: 16
V: TRBV27
CDR3: CASSLYGTSTTDTQYF
DNA: TGTGCCAGCAGTTTATACGGGACTAGCACCACAGATACGCAGTATTTT

J: TRBJ2-7
D: TRBD1
size: once
length: 14
V: TRBV10-3
CDR3: CAISRDRGTYEQYF
DNA: TGTGCCATCAGTCGGGACAGGGGGACCTACGAGCAGTACTTC

J: TRBJ1-2
D: .
size: .
length: 13
V: TRBV29-1
CDR3: CSVEESWGHGYTF
DNA: TGCAGCGTTGAAGAAAGCTGGGGGCATGGCTACACCTTC

J: TRBJ2-6
D: .
size: few
length: 13
V: TRBV11-2
CDR3: CASSLAIPNVLTF
DNA: TGTGCCAGCAGCTTAGCCATCCCGAACGTCCTGACTTTC

J: TRBJ1-3
D: .
size: .
length: 16
V: TRBV5-4
CDR3: CASSVAGSMARNTIYF
DNA: TGTGCCAGCAGCGTAGCGGGGAGTATGGCTAGAAACACCATATATTTT

J: TRBJ2-7
D: .
size: .
length: 11
V: TRBV19
CDR3: CASSMLGEQYF
DNA: TGTGCCAGTAGTATGCTGGGGGAGCAGTACTTC